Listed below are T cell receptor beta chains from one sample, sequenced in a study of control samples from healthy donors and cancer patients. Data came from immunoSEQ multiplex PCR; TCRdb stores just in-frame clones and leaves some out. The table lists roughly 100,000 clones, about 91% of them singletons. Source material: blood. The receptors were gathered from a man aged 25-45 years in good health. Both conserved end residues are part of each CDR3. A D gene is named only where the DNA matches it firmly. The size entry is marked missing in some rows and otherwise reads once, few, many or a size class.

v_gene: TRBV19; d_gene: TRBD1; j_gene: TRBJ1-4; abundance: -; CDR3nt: TGTGCCAGTAGCCGAACAGGGGGGACTAATGAAAAACTGTTTTTT; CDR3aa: CASSRTGGTNEKLFF
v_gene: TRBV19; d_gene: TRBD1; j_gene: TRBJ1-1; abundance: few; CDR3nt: TGTGCCAGTAGTAACAAGGGGGCCACTGAAGCTTTCTTT; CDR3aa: CASSNKGATEAFF
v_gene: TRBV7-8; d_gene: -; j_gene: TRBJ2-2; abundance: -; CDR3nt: TGTGCCAGCAGCTCATGGTTGACCGGGGAGCTGTTTTTT; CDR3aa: CASSSWLTGELFF
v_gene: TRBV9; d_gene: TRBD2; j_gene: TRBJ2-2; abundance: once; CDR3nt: TGTGCCAGCAGCGGACTAGCGGGAGGCCCCCCACCCACCGGGGAGCTGTTTTTT; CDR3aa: CASSGLAGGPPPTGELFF
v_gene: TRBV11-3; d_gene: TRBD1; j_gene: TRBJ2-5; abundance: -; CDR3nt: TGTGCCAGCAGCAGGCAGGACAGGGTGGAGACCCAGTACTTC; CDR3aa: CASSRQDRVETQYF
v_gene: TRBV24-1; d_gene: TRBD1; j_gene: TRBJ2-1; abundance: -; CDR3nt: TGTGCCACCAGCCGGGGGACAGGGGTGTGGGATGAGCAGTTCTTC; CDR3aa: CATSRGTGVWDEQFF
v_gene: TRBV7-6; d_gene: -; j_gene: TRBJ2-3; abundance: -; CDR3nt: TGTGCCAGCAGCTTAGAAGCGGTCCTAAGTACAGATACGCAGTATTTT; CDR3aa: CASSLEAVLSTDTQYF
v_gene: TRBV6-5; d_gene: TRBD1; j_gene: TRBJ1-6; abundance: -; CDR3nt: TGTGCCAGCACTGCGGGACAGGGAAATTCACCCCTCCACTTT; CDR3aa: CASTAGQGNSPLHF
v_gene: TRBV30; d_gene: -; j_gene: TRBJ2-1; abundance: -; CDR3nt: TGTGCCTGGAGTTTGGGAGCCCAGAAGCAGTTCTTC; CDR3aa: CAWSLGAQKQFF
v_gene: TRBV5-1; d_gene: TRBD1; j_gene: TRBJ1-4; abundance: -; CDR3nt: TGCGCCAGCAGCGAGGACAGGGGAGATAATGAAAAACTGTTTTTT; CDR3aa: CASSEDRGDNEKLFF
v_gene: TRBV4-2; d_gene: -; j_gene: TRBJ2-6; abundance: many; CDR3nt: TGTGCCAGCAGCCAAGATGTCGGGCTCGGGGCCAACGTCCTGACTTTC; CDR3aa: CASSQDVGLGANVLTF
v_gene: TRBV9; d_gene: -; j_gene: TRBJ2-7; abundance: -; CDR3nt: TGTGCCAGCAGCCCCGGAATGGGGGCCTACGAGCAGTACTTC; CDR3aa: CASSPGMGAYEQYF
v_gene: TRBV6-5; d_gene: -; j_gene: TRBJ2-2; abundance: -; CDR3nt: TGTGCCAGTCGATCAGGGGTAGGCACCGGGGAGCTGTTTTTT; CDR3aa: CASRSGVGTGELFF
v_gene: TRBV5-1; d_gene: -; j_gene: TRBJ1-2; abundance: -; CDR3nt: TGCGCCAGCAGCTTGGATTCGGGGGGCTATGGCTACACCTTC; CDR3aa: CASSLDSGGYGYTF
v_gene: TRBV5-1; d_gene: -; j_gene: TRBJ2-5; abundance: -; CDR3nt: TGCGCCAGCAGCTCAGCAGGGACAGAGACCCAGTACTTC; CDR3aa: CASSSAGTETQYF
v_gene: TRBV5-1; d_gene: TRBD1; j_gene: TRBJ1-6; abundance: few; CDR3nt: TGCGCCAGCAGCGTTACAGGGGGCACCTCAGCACCCCTCCACTTT; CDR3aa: CASSVTGGTSAPLHF
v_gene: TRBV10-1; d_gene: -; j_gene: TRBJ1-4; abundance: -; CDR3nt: TGCGCCAGCAGTGAATCAGGGAATGAAAAACTGTTTTTT; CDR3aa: CASSESGNEKLFF
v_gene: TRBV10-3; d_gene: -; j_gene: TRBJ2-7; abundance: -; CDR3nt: TGTGCCATCAGTGATCCGGGCCTTGGGCCCTACGAGCAGTACTTC; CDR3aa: CAISDPGLGPYEQYF
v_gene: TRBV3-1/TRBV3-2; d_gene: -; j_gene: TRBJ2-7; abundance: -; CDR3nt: TGTGCCAGCAGCCTGACCTGGGACGGGTCCTACGAGCAGTACTTC; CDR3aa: CASSLTWDGSYEQYF
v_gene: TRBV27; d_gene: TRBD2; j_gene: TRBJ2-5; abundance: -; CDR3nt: TGTGCCAGCAAAGACTGGCGGGAGTCAGAGACCCAGTACTTC; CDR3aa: CASKDWRESETQYF
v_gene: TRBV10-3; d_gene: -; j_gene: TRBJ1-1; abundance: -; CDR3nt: TGTGCCATCAACCTCGGGGGGATGAACACTGAAGCTTTCTTT; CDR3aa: CAINLGGMNTEAFF
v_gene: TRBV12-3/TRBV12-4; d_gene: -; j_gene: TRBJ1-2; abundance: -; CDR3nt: TGTGCCAGCAGTTTGCAGGGACGAGCACCTTACACCTTC; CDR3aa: CASSLQGRAPYTF
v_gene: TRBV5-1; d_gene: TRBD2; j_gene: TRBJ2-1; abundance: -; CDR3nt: TGCGCCAGCAGCTTGGGACAGGGCCGGACTAGCGGGAGACACAATGAGCAGTTCTTC; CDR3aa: CASSLGQGRTSGRHNEQFF
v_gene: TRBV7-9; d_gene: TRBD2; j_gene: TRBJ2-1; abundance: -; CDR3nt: TGTGCCAGCAGCTTAGCGGGACTAGTTGAGCAGTTCTTC; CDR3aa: CASSLAGLVEQFF
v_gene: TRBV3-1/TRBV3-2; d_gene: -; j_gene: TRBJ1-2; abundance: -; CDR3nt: TGTGCCAGCAGCCAAGATTCGACAGCTTATGGCTACACCTTC; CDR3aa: CASSQDSTAYGYTF
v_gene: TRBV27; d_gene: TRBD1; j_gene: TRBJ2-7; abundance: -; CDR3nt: TGTGCCAGCAGTTCAGGACAGGGGTCCCGAGAGCAGTACTTC; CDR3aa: CASSSGQGSREQYF
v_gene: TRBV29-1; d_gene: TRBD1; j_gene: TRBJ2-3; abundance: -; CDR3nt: TGCAGCGTTGAAGGGGACAGGGGCCCAGATACGCAGTATTTT; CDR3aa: CSVEGDRGPDTQYF
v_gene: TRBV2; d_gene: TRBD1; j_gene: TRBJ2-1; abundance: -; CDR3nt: TGTGCCAGCAGCCCCCCAGGGGGCGCGGGACCTGAGCAGTTCTTC; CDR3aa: CASSPPGGAGPEQFF
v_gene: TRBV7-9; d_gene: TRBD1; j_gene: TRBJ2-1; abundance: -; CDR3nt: TGTGCCAGCAGCATAGACAGGGTGCAGTTCTTC; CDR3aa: CASSIDRVQFF
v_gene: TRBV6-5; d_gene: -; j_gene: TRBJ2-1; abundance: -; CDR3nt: TGTGCCAGCAGTTACTCCGGCCAGAATGAGCAGTTCTTC; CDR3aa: CASSYSGQNEQFF
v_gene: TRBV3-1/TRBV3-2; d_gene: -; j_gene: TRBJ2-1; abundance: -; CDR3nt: TGTGCCAGTAGGGCAGACTACAATGAGCAGTTCTTC; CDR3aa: CASRADYNEQFF
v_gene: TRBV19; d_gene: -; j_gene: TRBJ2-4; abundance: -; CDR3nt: TGTGCCAGTAGTCCAGGGGGAGGAATTCAGTACTTC; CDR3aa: CASSPGGGIQYF
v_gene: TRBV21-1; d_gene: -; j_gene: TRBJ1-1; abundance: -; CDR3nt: TGTGCCAGCAGCAAAAGGAACGGGGGCTACGGCACTGAAGCTTTCTTT; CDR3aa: CASSKRNGGYGTEAFF
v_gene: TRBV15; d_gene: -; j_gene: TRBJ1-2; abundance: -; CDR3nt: TGTGCCACCAGCAGAGATCGGGGAGATACCCGAGGCTACACCTTC; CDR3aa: CATSRDRGDTRGYTF
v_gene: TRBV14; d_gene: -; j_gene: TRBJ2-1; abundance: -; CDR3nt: TGTGCCAGCAGCCAAGATTGGGCAGGATTGTCACCCTACAATGAGCAGTTCTTC; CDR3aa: CASSQDWAGLSPYNEQFF
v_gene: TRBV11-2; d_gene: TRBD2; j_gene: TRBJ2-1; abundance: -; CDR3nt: TGTGCCAGCAGCTTACTGCGGGAGGGCCACAATGAGCAGTTCTTC; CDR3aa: CASSLLREGHNEQFF
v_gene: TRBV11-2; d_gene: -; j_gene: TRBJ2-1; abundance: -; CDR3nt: TGTGCCAGCAGCCACGACCCAGCCTCCAATGAGCAGTTCTTC; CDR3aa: CASSHDPASNEQFF
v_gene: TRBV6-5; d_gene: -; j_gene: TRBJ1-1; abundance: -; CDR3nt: TGTGCCAGCAGCAGGACAGCGAACACTGAAGCTTTCTTT; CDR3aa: CASSRTANTEAFF
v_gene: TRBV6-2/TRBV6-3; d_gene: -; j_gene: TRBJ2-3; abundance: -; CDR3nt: TGTGCCAGCAGTTACAACAGGGAGGGTGATACTAGCACAGATACGCAGTATTTT; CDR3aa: CASSYNREGDTSTDTQYF
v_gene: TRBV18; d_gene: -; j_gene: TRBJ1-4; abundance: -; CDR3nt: TGTGCCAGCTCACCACCGGGAGCAACTAATGAAAAACTGTTTTTT; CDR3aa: CASSPPGATNEKLFF
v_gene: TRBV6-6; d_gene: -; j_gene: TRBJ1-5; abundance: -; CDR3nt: TGTGCCAGCACAACCCAGACAGGAGGTGTCAATCAGCCCCAGCATTTT; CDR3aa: CASTTQTGGVNQPQHF
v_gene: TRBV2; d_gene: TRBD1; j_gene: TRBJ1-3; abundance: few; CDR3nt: TGTGCCAGCGACCGGACAGGACCCTCCGAAACGTGGGGAAACACCATATATTTT; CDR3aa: CASDRTGPSETWGNTIYF
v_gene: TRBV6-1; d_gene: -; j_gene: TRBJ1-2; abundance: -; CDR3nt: TGTGCCAGCAGTGAAGCAAGGACAGCTTATGGCTACACCTTC; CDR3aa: CASSEARTAYGYTF
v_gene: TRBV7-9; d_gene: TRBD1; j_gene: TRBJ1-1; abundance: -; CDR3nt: TGTGCCAGCAGCTTAGCGACAGGGGCTGAAGCTTTCTTT; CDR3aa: CASSLATGAEAFF
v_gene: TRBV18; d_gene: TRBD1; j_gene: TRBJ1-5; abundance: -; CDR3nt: TGTGCCAGCTCAATAGGACAGGGGAGGAATCAGCCCCAGCATTTT; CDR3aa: CASSIGQGRNQPQHF
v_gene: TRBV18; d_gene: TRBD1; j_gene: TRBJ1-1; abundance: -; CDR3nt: TGTGCCAGCTCCCTTAGGGACAGGGTTACTGAAGCTTTCTTT; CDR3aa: CASSLRDRVTEAFF
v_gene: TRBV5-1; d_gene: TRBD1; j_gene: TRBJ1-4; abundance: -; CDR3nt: TGCGCCAGCAGCTTGGCCAACAGGGGGCCGAATGAAAAACTGTTTTTT; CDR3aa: CASSLANRGPNEKLFF
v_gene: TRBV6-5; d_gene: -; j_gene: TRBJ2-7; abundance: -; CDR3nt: TGTGCCAGCACTAGGACAGTCTACGAGCAGTACTTC; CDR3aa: CASTRTVYEQYF
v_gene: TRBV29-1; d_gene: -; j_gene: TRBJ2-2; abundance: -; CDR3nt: TGCAGCGATAGGGCCTTGAACACCGGGGAGCTGTTTTTT; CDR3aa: CSDRALNTGELFF
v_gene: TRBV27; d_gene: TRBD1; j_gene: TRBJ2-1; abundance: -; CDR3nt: TGTGCCAGCAGTTTACATTCCGGGACAGGTGAAGTGTCCCCTAAGCAGTTCTTC; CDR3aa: CASSLHSGTGEVSPKQFF